The next 20 T cell receptor beta chains were all read from a single sample in a study of cytomegalovirus exposure and HLA in healthy donors. The PCR was carried out with 60 Vbeta primers and 13 Jbeta primers. Generated by immunoSEQ multiplex PCR, the TCRdb table keeps only in-frame clones and is missing some. The table shows under 200,000 clones, with roughly 80% occurring only once. Sequencing was carried out using PBMCs. The receptors come from a man over 45 in good health and CMV-seronegative.

The count of this clone is one. The V and J genes are TRBV5-1 and TRBJ1-2; tentatively, D is TRBD1 (6 bases). Trimming removed 5 bases at V and 8 bases at J, with 22 bases between. The germline gives CDR1 SGHRS, CDR2 YFSETQ. This CDR3 comprises 15 residues. The CDR3 protein is CASRPTGTTRGGYTF. CDR3 DNA sequence: TGCGCCAGCAGGCCCACAGGGACGACAAGGGGCGGCTACACCTTC.

This clone was seen more than once but under ten times. This sequence joins TRBV25-1 and TRBJ1-5, with D hard to call. Trimming stripped 5 bases from V and 4 bases from J, with 9 bases between. Germline loops: CDR1 MGHDK, CDR2 SYGVNS. The CDR3 is 13 amino acids. CDR3 sequence reads: CASSQGSNQPQHF. The CDR3 DNA sequence: TGTGCCAGCAGTCAAGGGAGTAATCAGCCCCAGCATTTT.

The rearrangement uses TRBV7-9 and TRBJ2-7, with 7 bases identical to TRBD1. V trimming: 5 bases; J trimming: 5 bases; junction bases outside the gene matches: 9. Germline V gene data show CDR1 as SEHNR and CDR2 as FQNEAQ (reference sequence). This CDR3 is 14 amino acids long. DNA for the CDR3: TGTGCCAGCAGCCCGAGACAGGGTGACGACGAGCAGTACTTC. Its translation is CASSPRQGDDEQYF.

The sample holds a few counts of this clone. The rearrangement joins TRBV6-5 to TRBJ2-1, with 10 bases fitting TRBD2. Germline trimming cut 2 bases from V and 10 bases from J; bases unmatched to any gene: 5. This CDR3 has 14 amino acids. CDR1 MNHEY and CDR2 SVGAGI come from the germline V gene. The CDR3 protein is CASSYQRGGLEQFF. CDR3 DNA: TGTGCCAGCAGTTACCAGCGGGGGGGCCTCGAGCAGTTCTTC.

This chain connects TRBV30 to TRBJ1-2, with D tentatively TRBD1 (5 bases). CDR3 size: 13 residues. Deletions cut 4 bases from V and 4 bases from J, with 13 bases between. Germline-derived CDR1 and CDR2 are GTSNPN and SVGIG (reference sequence). CDR3 sequence: CAWNGWGGYGYTF. CDR3 in DNA: TGTGCCTGGAATGGGTGGGGGGGCTATGGCTACACCTTC.

The chain is built from TRBV27 and TRBJ1-6; TRBD1 is a possible D gene (6 bases). Trimming removed 5 bases at V and 10 bases at J, with 18 bases between. The CDR3 extends over 15 amino acids. Per germline, CDR1 MNHEY and CDR2 SMNVEV (reference sequence). CDR3 residues: CASSLSGGGRSPLHF. Written as DNA, the CDR3 is TGTGCCAGCAGTCTGTCGGGGGGCGGACGGTCACCCCTCCACTTT.

The rearrangement links TRBV7-2 to TRBJ2-7; D is unresolved. Germline V gene lookup returns CDR1 SGHTA and CDR2 FQGNSA. V was trimmed by 1 base and J by 0 bases, leaving 7 bases between them. The CDR3 loop spans 14 amino acids. The DNA of the CDR3 is TGTGCCAGCAGCTTAGTCGACATCTCCTACGAGCAGTACTTC. Translation gives CASSLVDISYEQYF.

The chain carries TRBV19 and TRBJ1-2; D is unclear. This CDR3 is 14 amino acids long. V shed 3 bases and J shed 2 bases, with 10 bases lying between them. Looked up from germline, CDR1 is LNHDA and CDR2 is SQIVND (reference sequence). The CDR3 DNA reads as TGTGCCAGTAGTATCGGTCCGGGAAACTATGGCTACACCTTC. Residues: CASSIGPGNYGYTF.

The DNA of the CDR3 is TGTGCCAGCAGTTACTCGAGACAGGGAGGCTATGGCTACACCTTC. Residues: CASSYSRQGGYGYTF. The gene calls are TRBV6-5 and TRBJ1-2; the match to TRBD1 covers 7 bases. V shed 0 bases and J 4 bases; nucleotides not matched to a gene: 5. The CDR3 loop spans 15 amino acids. Per germline, CDR1 MNHEY and CDR2 SVGAGI.

CDR3 bases: TGTGCCACCAGCAGAGATTACCCGGGGAGAAAGACCCAGTACTTC. Its protein is CATSRDYPGRKTQYF. This chain links TRBV15 with TRBJ2-5, with D possibly being TRBD2 (5 bases). The CDR3 has 15 residues. V lost 0 bases and J 6 bases, leaving 14 bases between the germline ends. Germline CDR1 reads LNHNV; CDR2 reads YYDKDF (reference sequence).

The J gene is TRBJ1-5, the V gene TRBV6-6, with TRBD1 identical over 8 bases. There are 14 residues in the CDR3. The germline V gene encodes CDR1 MNHNY and CDR2 SVGAGI (reference sequence). V lost 6 bases to trimming and J lost 5 bases; unmatched junction nucleotides: 6. The CDR3 spells CASSDRTGHQPQHF. CDR3 sequence (DNA): TGTGCCAGCAGCGATAGGACAGGGCATCAGCCCCAGCATTTT.

This clone has only one observation. The chain has TRBV29-1 and TRBJ1-1; D gene unclear. CDR1 SQVTM and CDR2 ANQGSEA come from the germline V gene. V was shortened by 0 bases and J by 11 bases, with 13 bases between the two germline ends. The CDR3 covers 12 residues. CDR3 in DNA: TGCAGCGTTGAAGATCTGAGGAATTGGGCTTTCTTT. This codes for CSVEDLRNWAFF.

This rearrangement joins TRBV6-1 to TRBJ1-1, with 8 bases aligning to TRBD1. V trimming: 7 bases; J trimming: 5 bases; junction bases outside the gene matches: 6. This CDR3 contains 13 residues. In germline, CDR1 is MNHNS, CDR2 SASEGT. The CDR3 here is CASKPTGDTEAFF. The DNA for the CDR3 is TGTGCCAGCAAACCGACAGGGGATACTGAAGCTTTCTTT.

The V call is TRBV9, the J call TRBJ2-7; 10 bases align to TRBD1. Trimming cost V 3 bases and J 2 bases; bases outside gene matches: 5. CDR3 length: 15 amino acids. Germline V gene lookup returns CDR1 SGDLS and CDR2 YYNGEE. Here the CDR3 DNA reads TGTGCCAGCAGCGATGGGACAGGGGCTACCTACGAGCAGTACTTC. Translation: CASSDGTGATYEQYF.

The genes are TRBV27 and TRBJ2-2, with 7 bases aligning to TRBD2. The CDR3 has 15 amino acids. Losses at the gene ends were 3 bases for V and 3 bases for J; bases not matched to a gene: 4. Germline loops: CDR1 MNHEY, CDR2 SMNVEV (reference sequence). CDR3 protein: CASSLGGTHTGELFF. The CDR3, as DNA: TGTGCCAGCAGTTTGGGAGGGACCCACACCGGGGAGCTGTTTTTT.

CDR3 DNA sequence: TGCGCCAGCAGTGGTACGGTGTACTCCTACAATGAGCAGTTCTTC. Amino acids: CASSGTVYSYNEQFF. The J gene is TRBJ2-1, the V gene TRBV4-1; D ambiguous. CDR1 is MGHRA, CDR2 YSYEKL, per germline. The CDR3 contains 15 residues. The ends were cut back, 6 bases at V and 0 bases at J, with 12 bases in the middle.

This clone is a singleton in its sample. V usage is TRBV14 and J usage is TRBJ2-5, with 10 positions matching TRBD1. This CDR3 is built from 16 residues. V lost 0 bases, J lost 4 bases, and 5 bases stayed unmatched. Germline values: CDR1 SGHDN, CDR2 FVKESK. The CDR3 protein is CASSQEGQGIGETQYF. Here the CDR3 DNA reads TGTGCCAGCAGCCAAGAGGGACAGGGGATCGGAGAGACCCAGTACTTC.

A remark on this clone: The junction does not match germline at one end; this may be a read error. This chain joins TRBV7-9 and TRBJ2-7, with D unclear. There are 12 residues in the CDR3. The germline gives CDR1 SEHNR, CDR2 FQNEAQ (reference sequence). The CDR3 nucleotides read TGTTCCAGCAGCTTATCGTCTTACGAGCAGTACTTC. It specifies CSSSLSSYEQYF.

The rearrangement links TRBV7-3 to TRBJ2-2; tentative D call: TRBD2 (5 bases). V lost 4 bases to trimming and J lost 4 bases, with 19 bases between them. CDR3 size: 17 residues. CDR1 is SGHTA, CDR2 FQGTGA, per germline. The CDR3 is CASSSVSSPRGTGELFF. The CDR3 DNA follows: TGTGCCAGCAGCTCCGTATCTAGCCCTCGAGGCACCGGGGAGCTGTTTTTT.

J is TRBJ1-4 and V is TRBV5-5; D ambiguous. Deletions cut 4 bases from V and 4 bases from J, with 11 bases between. The CDR3 runs to 14 residues. Germline CDR1 reads SGHKS; CDR2 reads YYEKEE (reference sequence). CDR3 DNA: TGTGCCAGCAGCCCCGGGTCCCTTAATGAAAAACTGTTTTTT. Translated: CASSPGSLNEKLFF.